This TCR beta chain originates from a study of PD-L1 blockade in urothelial cancer. About the research overall: T cell content in blood samples showed a median of around 150,000. General study findings and limits: Patients with below-median pretreatment blood clonality survived longer.

V shed 4 bases, J shed 4 bases, and the junction held 8 bases outside the gene matches. The germline gives CDR1 MDHEN, CDR2 SYDVKM. CDR3 length: 16 amino acids. Note on this clone: What it binds is not known.

Profiling relied on immunoSEQ multiplex PCR, and the TCRdb table lists in-frame clones only, not all of them. This repertoire shows 95,000 to 100,000 clones, around nine tenths found once; its top ten account for 2% to 2.5%. Sample time point: pretreatment peripheral blood. This material consisted of PBMCs, taken around atezolizumab (anti-PD-L1) treatment. This clonotype was sampled from a man aged 55-75 years with urothelial cancer. The V gene is TRBV28, the J gene TRBJ2-2; TRBD1 aligns across 8 bases. In DNA, the CDR3 is TGTGCCAGCAGTTCCGGACAGGGAGCAGTCACCGGGGAGCTGTTTTTT. This sequence encodes CASSSGQGAVTGELFF.